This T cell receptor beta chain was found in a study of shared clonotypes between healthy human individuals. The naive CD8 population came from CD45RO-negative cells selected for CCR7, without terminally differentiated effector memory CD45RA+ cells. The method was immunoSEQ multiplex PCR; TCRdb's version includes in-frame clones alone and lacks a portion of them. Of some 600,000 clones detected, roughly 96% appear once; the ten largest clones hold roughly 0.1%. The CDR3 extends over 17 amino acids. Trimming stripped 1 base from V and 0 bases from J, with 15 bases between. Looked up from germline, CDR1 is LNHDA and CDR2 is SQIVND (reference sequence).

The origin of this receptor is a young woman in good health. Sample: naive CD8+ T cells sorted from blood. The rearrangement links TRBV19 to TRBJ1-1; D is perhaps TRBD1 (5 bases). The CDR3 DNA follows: TGTGCCAGTAGTATAGTTTTAGACAGAAGAATGAACACTGAAGCTTTCTTT. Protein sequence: CASSIVLDRRMNTEAFF.